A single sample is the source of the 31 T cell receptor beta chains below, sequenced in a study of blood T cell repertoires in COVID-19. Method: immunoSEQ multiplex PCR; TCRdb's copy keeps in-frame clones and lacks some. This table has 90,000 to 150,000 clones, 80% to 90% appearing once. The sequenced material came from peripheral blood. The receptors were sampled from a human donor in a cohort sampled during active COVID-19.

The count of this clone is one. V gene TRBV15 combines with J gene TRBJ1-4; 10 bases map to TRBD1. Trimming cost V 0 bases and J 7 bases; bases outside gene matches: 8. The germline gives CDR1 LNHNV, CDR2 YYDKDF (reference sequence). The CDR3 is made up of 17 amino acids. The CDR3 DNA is TGTGCCACCAGCAGAGATAGGGACAGGGGTAGGCGTGAAAAACTGTTTTTT. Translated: CATSRDRDRGRREKLFF. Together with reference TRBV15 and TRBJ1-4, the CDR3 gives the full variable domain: DAMVIQNPRYQVTQFGKPVTLSCSQTLNHNVMYWYQQKSSQAPKLLFHYYDKDFNNEADTPDNFQSRRPNTSFCFLDIRSPGLGDTAMYLCATSRDRDRGRREKLFFGSGTQLSVL.

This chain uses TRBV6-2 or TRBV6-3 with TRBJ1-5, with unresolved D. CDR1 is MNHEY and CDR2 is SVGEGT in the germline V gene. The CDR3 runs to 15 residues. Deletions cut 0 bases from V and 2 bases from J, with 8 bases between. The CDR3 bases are TGTGCCAGCAGTTACTCGAATTCGGGCAATCAGCCCCAGCATTTT. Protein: CASSYSNSGNQPQHF.

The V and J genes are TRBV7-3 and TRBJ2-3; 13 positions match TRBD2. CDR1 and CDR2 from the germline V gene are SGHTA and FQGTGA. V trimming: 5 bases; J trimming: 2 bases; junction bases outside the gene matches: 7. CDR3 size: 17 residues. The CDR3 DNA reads TGTGCCAGCAGCCCGCGACTAGCGGGAGGCCACACAGATACGCAGTATTTT. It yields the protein CASSPRLAGGHTDTQYF.

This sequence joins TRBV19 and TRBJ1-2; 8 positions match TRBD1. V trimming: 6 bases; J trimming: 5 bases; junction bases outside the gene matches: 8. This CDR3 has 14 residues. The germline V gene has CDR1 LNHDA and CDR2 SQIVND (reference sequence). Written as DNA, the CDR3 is TGTGCCAGTAGAGATCCCAGGGGGCGTTATGGCTACACCTTC. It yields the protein CASRDPRGRYGYTF.

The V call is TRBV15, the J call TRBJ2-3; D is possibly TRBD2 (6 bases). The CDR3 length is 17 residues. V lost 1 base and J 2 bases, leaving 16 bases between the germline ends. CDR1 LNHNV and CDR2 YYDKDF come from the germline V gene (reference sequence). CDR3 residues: CATSRAPPGESTDTQYF. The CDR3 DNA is TGTGCCACCAGCAGAGCCCCTCCGGGGGAGTCCACAGATACGCAGTATTTT.

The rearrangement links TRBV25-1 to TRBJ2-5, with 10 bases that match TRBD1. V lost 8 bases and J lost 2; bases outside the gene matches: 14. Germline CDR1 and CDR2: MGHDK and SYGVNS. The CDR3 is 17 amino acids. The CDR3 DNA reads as TGTGCCAGCTCCCCTAGGGGGACAGGGGTTTATCAAGAGACCCAGTACTTC. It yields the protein CASSPRGTGVYQETQYF.

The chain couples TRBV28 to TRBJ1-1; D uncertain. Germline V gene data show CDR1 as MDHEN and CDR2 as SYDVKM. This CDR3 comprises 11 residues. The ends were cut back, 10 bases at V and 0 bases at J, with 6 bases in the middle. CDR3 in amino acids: CATYMNTEAFF. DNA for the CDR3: TGTGCCACCTATATGAACACTGAAGCTTTCTTT.

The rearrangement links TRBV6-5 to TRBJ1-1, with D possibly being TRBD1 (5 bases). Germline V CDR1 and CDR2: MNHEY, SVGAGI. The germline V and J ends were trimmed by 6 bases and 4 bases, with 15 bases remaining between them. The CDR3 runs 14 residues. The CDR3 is CASRETAWVTEAFF. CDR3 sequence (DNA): TGTGCCAGCAGAGAGACAGCCTGGGTCACTGAAGCTTTCTTT.

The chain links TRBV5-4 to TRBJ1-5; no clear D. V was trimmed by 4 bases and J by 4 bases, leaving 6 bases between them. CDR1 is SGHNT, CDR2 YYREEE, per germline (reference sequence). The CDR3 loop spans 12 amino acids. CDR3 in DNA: TGTGCCAGCAGCAATAGAAATCAGCCCCAGCATTTT. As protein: CASSNRNQPQHF. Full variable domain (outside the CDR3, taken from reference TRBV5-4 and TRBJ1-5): ETGVTQSPTHLIKTRGQQVTLRCSSQSGHNTVSWYQQALGQGPQFIFQYYREEENGRGNFPPRFSGLQFPNYSSELNVNALELDDSALYLCASSNRNQPQHFGDGTRLSIL.

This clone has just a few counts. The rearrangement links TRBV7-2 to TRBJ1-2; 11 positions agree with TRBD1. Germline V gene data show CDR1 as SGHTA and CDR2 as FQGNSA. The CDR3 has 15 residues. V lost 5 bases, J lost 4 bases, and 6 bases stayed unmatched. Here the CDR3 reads CASSLGGTGGYGYTF. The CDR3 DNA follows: TGTGCCAGCAGCCTTGGGGGGACAGGGGGCTATGGCTACACCTTC. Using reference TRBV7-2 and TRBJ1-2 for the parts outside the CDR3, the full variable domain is GAGVSQSPSNKVTEKGKDVELRCDPISGHTALYWYRQSLGQGLEFLIYFQGNSAPDKSGLPSDRFSAERTGGSVSTLTIQRTQQEDSAVYLCASSLGGTGGYGYTFGSGTRLTVV.

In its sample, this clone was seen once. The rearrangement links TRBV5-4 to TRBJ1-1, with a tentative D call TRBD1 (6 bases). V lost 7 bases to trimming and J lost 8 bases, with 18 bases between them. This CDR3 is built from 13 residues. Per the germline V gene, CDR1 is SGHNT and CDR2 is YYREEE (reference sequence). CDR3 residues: CASSRGSGGEAFF. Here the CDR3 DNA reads TGTGCCAGCTCGAGGGGGTCGGGTGGGGAAGCTTTCTTT. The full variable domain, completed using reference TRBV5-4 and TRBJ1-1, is ETGVTQSPTHLIKTRGQQVTLRCSSQSGHNTVSWYQQALGQGPQFIFQYYREEENGRGNFPPRFSGLQFPNYSSELNVNALELDDSALYLCASSRGSGGEAFFGQGTRLTVV.

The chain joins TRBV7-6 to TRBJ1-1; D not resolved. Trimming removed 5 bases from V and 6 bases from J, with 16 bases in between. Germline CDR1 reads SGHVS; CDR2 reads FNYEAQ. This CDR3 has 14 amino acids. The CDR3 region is CASSPLGGSPEAFF. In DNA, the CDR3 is TGTGCCAGCAGCCCCCTTGGAGGGAGCCCTGAAGCTTTCTTT. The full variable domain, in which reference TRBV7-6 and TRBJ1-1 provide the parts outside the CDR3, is GAGVSQSPRYKVTKRGQDVALRCDPISGHVSLYWYRQALGQGPEFLTYFNYEAQQDKSGLPNDRFSAERPEGSISTLTIQRTEQRDSAMYRCASSPLGGSPEAFFGQGTRLTVV.

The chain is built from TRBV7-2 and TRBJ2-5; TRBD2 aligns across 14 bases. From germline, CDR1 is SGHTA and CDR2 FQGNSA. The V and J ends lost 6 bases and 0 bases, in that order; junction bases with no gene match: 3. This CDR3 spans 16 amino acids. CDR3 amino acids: CASSRTSGGYQETQYF. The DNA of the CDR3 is TGTGCCAGCAGTCGGACTAGCGGGGGGTACCAAGAGACCCAGTACTTC.

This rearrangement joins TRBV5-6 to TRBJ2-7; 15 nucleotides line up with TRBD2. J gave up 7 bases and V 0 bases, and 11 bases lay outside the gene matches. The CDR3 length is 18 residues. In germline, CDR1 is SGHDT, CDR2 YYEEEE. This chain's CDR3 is CASSLAGTSGGLGMEQYF. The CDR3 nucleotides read TGTGCCAGCAGCTTGGCCGGGACTAGCGGGGGGCTCGGGATGGAGCAGTACTTC.

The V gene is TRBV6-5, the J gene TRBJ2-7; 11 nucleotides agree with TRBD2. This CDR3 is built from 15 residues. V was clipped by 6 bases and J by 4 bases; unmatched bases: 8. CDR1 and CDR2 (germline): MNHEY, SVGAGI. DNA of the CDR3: TGTGCCAGCAGACCTTCTAGCGGGGGGCTATACGAGCAGTACTTC. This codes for CASRPSSGGLYEQYF.

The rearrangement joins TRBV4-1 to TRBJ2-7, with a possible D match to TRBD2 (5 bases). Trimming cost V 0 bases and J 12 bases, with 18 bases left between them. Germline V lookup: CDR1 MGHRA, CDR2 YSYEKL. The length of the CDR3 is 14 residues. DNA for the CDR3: TGCGCCAGCAGCCAAGAGGAGACGGAACTAGGGCGGTACTTC. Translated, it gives CASSQEETELGRYF.

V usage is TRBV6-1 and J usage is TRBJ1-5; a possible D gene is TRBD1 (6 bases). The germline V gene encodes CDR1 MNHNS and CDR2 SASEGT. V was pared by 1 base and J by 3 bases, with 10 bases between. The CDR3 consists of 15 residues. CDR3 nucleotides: TGTGCCAGCAGTGAAGAGGGGGGGCCCAATCAGCCCCAGCATTTT. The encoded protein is CASSEEGGPNQPQHF.

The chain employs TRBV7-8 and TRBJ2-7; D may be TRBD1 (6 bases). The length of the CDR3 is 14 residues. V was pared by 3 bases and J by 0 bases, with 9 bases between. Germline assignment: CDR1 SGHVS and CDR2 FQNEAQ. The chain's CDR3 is CASSLGAYSYEQYF. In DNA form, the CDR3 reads TGTGCCAGCAGCTTGGGGGCCTACTCCTACGAGCAGTACTTC.

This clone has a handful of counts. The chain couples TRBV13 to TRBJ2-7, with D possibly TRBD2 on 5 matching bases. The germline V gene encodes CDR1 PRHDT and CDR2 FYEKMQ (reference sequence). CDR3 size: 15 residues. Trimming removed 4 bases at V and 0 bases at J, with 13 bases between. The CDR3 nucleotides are TGTGCCAGCAGCTATAGCGCGCACAGCTCCTACGAGCAGTACTTC. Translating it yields CASSYSAHSSYEQYF. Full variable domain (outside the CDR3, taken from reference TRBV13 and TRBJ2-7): AAGVIQSPRHLIKEKRETATLKCYPIPRHDTVYWYQQGPGQDPQFLISFYEKMQSDKGSIPDRFSAQQFSDYHSELNMSSLELGDSALYFCASSYSAHSSYEQYFGPGTRLTVT.

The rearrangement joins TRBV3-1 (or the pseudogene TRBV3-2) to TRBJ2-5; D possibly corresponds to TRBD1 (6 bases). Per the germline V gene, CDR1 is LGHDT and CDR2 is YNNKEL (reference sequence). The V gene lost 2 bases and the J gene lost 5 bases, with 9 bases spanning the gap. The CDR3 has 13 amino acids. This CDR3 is CASSQTGLETQYF. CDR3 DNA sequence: TGTGCCAGCAGCCAAACAGGGTTGGAGACCCAGTACTTC.

CDR3 in DNA: TGCAGCGTTGAAGATTGGGGCAGGGCAGGCGAAAAACTGTTTTTT. Protein: CSVEDWGRAGEKLFF. The chain employs TRBV29-1 and TRBJ1-4; tentative D call: TRBD1 (5 bases). Looked up from germline, CDR1 is SQVTM and CDR2 is ANQGSEA. Trimming left V 0 bases short and J 8 bases short, with 16 bases between. The CDR3 totals 15 residues.

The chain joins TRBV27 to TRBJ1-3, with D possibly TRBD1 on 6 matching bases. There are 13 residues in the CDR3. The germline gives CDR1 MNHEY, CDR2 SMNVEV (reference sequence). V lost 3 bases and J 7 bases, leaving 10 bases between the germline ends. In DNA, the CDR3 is TGTGCCAGCAGTTTCGACAGGCTGAACACCATATATTTT. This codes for CASSFDRLNTIYF.

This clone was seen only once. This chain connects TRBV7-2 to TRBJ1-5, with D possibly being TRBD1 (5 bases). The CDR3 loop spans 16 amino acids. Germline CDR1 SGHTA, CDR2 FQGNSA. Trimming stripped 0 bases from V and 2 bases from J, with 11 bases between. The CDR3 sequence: CASSLAVQARNQPQHF. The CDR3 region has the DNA TGTGCCAGCAGCTTAGCGGTACAGGCTCGCAATCAGCCCCAGCATTTT.

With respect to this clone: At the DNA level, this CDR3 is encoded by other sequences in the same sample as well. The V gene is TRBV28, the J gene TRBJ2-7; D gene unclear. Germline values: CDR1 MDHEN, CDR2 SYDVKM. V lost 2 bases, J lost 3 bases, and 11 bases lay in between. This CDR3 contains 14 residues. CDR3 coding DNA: TGTGCCAGCAGTTTAAGAGGATCACTCTACGAGCAGTACTTC. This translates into CASSLRGSLYEQYF.

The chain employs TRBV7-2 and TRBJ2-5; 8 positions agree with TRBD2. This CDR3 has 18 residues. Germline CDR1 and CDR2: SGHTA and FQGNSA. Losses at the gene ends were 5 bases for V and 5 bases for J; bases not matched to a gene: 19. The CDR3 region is CASSDAFPGRGRWETQYF. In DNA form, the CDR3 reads TGTGCCAGCAGCGATGCCTTCCCCGGGAGGGGTCGGTGGGAGACCCAGTACTTC.

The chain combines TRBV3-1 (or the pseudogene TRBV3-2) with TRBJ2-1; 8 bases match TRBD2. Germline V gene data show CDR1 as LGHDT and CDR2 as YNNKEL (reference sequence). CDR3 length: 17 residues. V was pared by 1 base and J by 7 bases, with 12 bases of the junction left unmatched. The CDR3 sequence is CASSQVPPGGPQNEQFF. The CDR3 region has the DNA TGTGCCAGCAGCCAAGTCCCCCCGGGGGGGCCGCAGAATGAGCAGTTCTTC.

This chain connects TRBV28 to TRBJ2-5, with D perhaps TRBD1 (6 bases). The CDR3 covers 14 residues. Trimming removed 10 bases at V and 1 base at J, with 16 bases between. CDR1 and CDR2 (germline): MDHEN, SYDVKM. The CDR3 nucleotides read TGTGCCACCTGCTTAACAGGGACCCAAGAGACCCAGTACTTC. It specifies CATCLTGTQETQYF.

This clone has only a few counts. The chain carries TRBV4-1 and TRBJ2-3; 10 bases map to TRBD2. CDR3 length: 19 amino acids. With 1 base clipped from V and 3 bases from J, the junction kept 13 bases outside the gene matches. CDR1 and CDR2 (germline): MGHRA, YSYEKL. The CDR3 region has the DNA TGCGCCAGCAGCCAAGGAGGGCTAGCGGGAGTTGGGGCGACAGATACGCAGTATTTT. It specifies CASSQGGLAGVGATDTQYF.

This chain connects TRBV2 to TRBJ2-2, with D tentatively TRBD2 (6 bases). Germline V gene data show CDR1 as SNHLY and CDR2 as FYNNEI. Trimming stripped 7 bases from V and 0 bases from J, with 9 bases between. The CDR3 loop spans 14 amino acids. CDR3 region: CASMREPNTGELFF. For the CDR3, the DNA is TGTGCCAGCATGCGGGAACCGAACACCGGGGAGCTGTTTTTT.

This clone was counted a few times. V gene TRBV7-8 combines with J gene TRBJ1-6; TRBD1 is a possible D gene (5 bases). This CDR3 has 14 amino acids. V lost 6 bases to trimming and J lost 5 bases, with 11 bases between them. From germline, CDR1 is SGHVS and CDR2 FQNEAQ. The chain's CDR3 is CASSRGSDNSPLHF. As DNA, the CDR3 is TGTGCCAGCAGTAGGGGCTCAGATAATTCACCCCTCCACTTT.

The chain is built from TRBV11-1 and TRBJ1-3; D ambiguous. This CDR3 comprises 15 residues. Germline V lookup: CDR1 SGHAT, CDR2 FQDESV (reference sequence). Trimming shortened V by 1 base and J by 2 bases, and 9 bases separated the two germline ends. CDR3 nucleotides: TGTGCCAGCAGCTTAGTTGGCAATCCTGGAAACACCATATATTTT. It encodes CASSLVGNPGNTIYF.